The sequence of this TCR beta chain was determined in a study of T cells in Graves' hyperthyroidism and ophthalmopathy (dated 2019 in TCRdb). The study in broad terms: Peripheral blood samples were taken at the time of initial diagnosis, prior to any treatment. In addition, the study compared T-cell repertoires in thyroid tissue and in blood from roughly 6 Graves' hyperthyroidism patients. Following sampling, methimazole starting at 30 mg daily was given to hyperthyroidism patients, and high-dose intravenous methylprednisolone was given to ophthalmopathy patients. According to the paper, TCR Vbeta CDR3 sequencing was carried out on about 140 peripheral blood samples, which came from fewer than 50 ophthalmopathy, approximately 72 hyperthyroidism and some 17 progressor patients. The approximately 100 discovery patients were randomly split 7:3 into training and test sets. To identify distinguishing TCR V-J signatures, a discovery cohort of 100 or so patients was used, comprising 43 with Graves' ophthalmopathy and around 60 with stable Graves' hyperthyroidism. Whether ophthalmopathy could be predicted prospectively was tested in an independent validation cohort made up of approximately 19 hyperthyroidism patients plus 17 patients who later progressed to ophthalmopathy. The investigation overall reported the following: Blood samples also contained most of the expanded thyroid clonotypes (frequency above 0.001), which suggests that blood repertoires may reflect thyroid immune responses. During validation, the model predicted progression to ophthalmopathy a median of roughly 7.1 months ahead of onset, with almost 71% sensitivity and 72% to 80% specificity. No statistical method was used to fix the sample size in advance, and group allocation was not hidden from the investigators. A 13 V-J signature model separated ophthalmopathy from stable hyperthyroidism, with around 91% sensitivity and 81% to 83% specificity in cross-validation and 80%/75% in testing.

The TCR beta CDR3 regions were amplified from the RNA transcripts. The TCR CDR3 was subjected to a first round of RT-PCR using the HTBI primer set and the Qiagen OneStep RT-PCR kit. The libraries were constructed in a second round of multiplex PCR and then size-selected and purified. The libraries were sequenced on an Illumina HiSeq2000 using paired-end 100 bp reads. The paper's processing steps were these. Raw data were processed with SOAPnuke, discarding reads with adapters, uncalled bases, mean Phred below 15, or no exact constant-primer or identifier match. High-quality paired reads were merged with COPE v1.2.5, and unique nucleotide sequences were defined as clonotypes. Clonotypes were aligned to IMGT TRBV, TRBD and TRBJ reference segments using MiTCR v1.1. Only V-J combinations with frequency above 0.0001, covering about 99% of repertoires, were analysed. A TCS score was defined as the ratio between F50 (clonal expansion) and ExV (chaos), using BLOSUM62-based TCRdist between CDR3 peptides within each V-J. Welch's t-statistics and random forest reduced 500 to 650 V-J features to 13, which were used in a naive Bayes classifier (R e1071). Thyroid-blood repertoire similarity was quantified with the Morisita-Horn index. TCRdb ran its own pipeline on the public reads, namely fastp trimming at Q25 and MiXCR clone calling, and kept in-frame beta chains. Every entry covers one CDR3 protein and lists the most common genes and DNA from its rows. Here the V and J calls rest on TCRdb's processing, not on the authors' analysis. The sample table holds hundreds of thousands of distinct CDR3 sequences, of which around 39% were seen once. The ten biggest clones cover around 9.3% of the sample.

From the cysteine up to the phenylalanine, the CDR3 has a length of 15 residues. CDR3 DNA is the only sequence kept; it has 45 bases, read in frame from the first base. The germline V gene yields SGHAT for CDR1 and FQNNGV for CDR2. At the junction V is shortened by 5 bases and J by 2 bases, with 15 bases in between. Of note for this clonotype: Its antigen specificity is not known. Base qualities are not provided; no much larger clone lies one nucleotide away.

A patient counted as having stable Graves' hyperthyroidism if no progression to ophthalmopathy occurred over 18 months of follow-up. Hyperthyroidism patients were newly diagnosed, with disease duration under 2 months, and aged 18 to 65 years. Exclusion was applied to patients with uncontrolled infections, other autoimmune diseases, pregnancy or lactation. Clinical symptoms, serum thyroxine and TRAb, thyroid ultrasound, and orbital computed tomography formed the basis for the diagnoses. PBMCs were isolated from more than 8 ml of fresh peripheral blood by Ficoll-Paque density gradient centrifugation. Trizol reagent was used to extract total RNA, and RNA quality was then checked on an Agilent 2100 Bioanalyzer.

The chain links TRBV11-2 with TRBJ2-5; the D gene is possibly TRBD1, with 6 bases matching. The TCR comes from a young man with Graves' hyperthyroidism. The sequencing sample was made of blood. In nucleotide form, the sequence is TGTGCCAGCAGCACCGAACCGGGACAACAAGAGACCCAGTACTTC. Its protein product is CASSTEPGQQETQYF. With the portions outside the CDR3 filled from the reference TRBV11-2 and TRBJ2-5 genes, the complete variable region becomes EAGVAQSPRYKIIEKRQSVAFWCNPISGHATLYWYQQILGQGPKLLIQFQNNGVVDDSQLPKDRFSAERLKGVDSTLKIQPAKLEDSAVYLCASSTEPGQQETQYFGPGTRLLVL.